This TCR beta chain was retrieved from a study of T-cell memory formation after mild COVID-19. Deletions cut 4 bases from V and 6 bases from J, with 13 bases between. The germline gives CDR1 KGHSH, CDR2 LQKENI. The CDR3 length is 13 residues. MiXCR was run by TCRdb on the 5' RACE reads, yielding one entry per CDR3 protein. The table has around 300,000 distinct CDR3 sequences, roughly an eighth seen once. The source material was PBMCs or a T cell subset sorted from them (not recorded which). The sequence was obtained from a man in his late teens or twenties who had mild COVID-19 (a few samples of this study predate the infection). Cell type and time point are not known. The gene calls are TRBV18 and TRBJ2-7; no firm D call. The CDR3 DNA sequence: TGTGCCAGCTCACTAAACACTATAGCCGAGCAGTACGTC. Its protein is CASSLNTIAEQYV.